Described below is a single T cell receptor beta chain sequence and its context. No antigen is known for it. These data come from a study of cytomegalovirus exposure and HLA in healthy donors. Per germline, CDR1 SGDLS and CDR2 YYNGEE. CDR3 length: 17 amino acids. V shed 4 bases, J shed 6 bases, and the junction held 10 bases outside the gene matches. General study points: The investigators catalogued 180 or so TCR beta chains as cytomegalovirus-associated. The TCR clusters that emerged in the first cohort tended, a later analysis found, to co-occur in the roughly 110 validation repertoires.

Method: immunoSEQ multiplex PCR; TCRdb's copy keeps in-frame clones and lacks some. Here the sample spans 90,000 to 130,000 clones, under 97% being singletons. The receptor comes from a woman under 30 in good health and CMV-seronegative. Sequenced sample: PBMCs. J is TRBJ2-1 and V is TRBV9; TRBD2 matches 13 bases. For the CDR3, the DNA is TGTGCCAGCAGCACTAGGACTAGCGGGGGTCGCGGCAATGAGCAGTTCTTC. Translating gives CASSTRTSGGRGNEQFF.